This T cell receptor beta chain originates from a study of blood T cell repertoires in COVID-19. In the study overall: COVID-19 samples from acute and convalescent phases originated in the United States, Italy and Spain. Sample material is recorded as cDNA or gDNA derived from T cells, B-cell-depleted T cells, or PBMCs.

Patients in Seattle were enrolled during active infection, then followed longitudinally. Germline V gives CDR1 MNHEY, CDR2 SMNVEV (reference sequence). This CDR3 is built from 18 residues. The germline V and J ends were trimmed by 3 bases and 4 bases, with 19 bases remaining between them. As handled by the study authors: Estimates of nucleated cell counts were drawn from the amplification of reference gene primers. The table came from immunoSEQ multiplex PCR; TCRdb's copy has only in-frame clones and leaves some out. The DNA was the basis for D and trimming; V, J and clone size are from that table. Of hundreds of thousands of clones in the sample, more than 70% were seen once.

The sequence was obtained from a woman in her 30s with COVID-19, enrolled during active disease. The sequencing sample was made of peripheral blood. V is TRBV27 and J is TRBJ2-6, with D possibly TRBD1 on 6 matching bases. CDR3 protein: CASSFKFPTGSGANVLTF. CDR3 sequence (DNA): TGTGCCAGCAGTTTCAAATTCCCTACAGGGTCAGGGGCCAACGTCCTGACTTTC.